Described below is a single TCR beta chain sequence and its context. No antigen is known for it. CDR1 and CDR2 from the germline V gene are MGHRA and YSYEKL. J was trimmed by 5 bases and V by 2 bases; bases with no gene match: 6. CDR3 length equals 15 residues. TCRdb keeps only in-frame clones here, not all; method: immunoSEQ multiplex PCR. Of 150,000 to 200,000 clones listed, 75% to 90% were seen once; the top ten hold roughly 6%. The data are from a study of T cell responses to AZD1222 COVID-19 vaccine. Background on the study: Second doses were pooled across both intervals (about 4 or about 12 weeks).

Study findings and constraints: The donor group comprised mostly white British people and more females; the analysis possibly underestimated clonal diversity. Spike-wide vaccine-associated CD4 TCRs dominated at 160-218 and 743-854.

Sequenced material: peripheral blood, taken on day 0 of AZD1222 vaccination. J is TRBJ2-1 and V is TRBV4-1; TRBD2 matches at 7 bases. The receptor was isolated from an adult in good health. In nucleotides, the CDR3 is TGCGCCAGCAGCCAATCTAGCGGACCTAACAATGAGCAGTTCTTC. It encodes CASSQSSGPNNEQFF.